This T cell receptor beta chain is from a study of T cells in Graves' hyperthyroidism and ophthalmopathy. Amplification targeted TCR beta CDR3 regions from RNA transcripts. First-round RT-PCR of the TCR CDR3 relied on the HTBI primer set. Using its own MiXCR run on the multiplex PCR reads, TCRdb lists one record per CDR3 protein. The sample has around 250,000 distinct CDR3 sequences, more than 14% seen once. The CDR3 runs to 15 residues. V was cut by 4 bases and J by 0 bases, with 16 bases left in between. From germline, CDR1 is DFQATT and CDR2 SNEGSKA (reference sequence). The rearrangement joins TRBV20-1 to TRBJ2-7; D is tentatively TRBD1 or TRBD2 (5 bases each). The sample consisted of blood. This TCR came from a woman aged 40 to 50 with Graves' hyperthyroidism that later progressed to Graves' ophthalmopathy. The CDR3 protein is CSATRDGVHSYEQYF. In DNA, the CDR3 is TGCAGTGCTACCCGGGACGGCGTTCACTCCTACGAGCAGTACTTC.